This TCR beta chain was sequenced for a study of OX40 agonist ivuxolimab in advanced cancers. Study summary: Treatment received earlier with anti-PD-1, anti-PD-L1 or anti-CTLA-4 agents was allowed, and more than 30% had some.

The germline CDR1 and CDR2 sequences are SGHRS and YFSETQ. Trimming pared 4 bases from V and 1 base from J, leaving 20 bases between. The length of the CDR3 is 17 residues. Clones were read by immunoSEQ multiplex PCR, and TCRdb kept only the in-frame ones, dropping some. The sample lists roughly 70,000 clones; around 86% were seen once. Study-wide results and caveats: Antigens targeted by the expanded peripheral T cells were not determined. Circulating CD4+ and CD8+ T cells showed clonal expansion by week 6 at 0.1 to 3.0 mg/kg.

Concerning this clone itself: The target antigen is unknown.

Sequenced here: CD4+ or CD8+ T cells sorted from blood, sampled in a trial of the OX40 agonist ivuxolimab. The TCR comes from an adult with an advanced solid tumor such as melanoma, head and neck, liver or kidney cancer. The chain combines TRBV5-1 with TRBJ1-1; unclear D gene. The CDR3 loop is CASSPRAATARNTEAFF. In nucleotides, the CDR3 is TGCGCCAGCAGCCCTCGTGCGGCCACGGCTAGGAACACTGAAGCTTTCTTT. The full variable domain, completed using reference TRBV5-1 and TRBJ1-1, is KAGVTQTPRYLIKTRGQQVTLSCSPISGHRSVSWYQQTPGQGLQFLFEYFSETQRNKGNFPGRFSGRQFSNSRSEMNVSTLELGDSALYLCASSPRAATARNTEAFFGQGTRLTVV.